A single sample is the source of the 14 T cell receptor beta chains below, sequenced in a study of radiation and T cells in renal cell carcinoma. Repertoires were generated with immunoSEQ multiplex PCR, while TCRdb's copy carries only in-frame clones and drops some. The profile shows 70,000 to 95,000 clones, 65% to 85% of them singletons. Time point defined: baseline pretreatment blood. This sample's treatment: 15 Gy SBRT to primary tumor, nephrectomy 4 weeks later. The material was blood, obtained from a patient whose treatment included radiotherapy and nephrectomy. All receptors come from a man in his 60s with renal cell carcinoma.

V gene TRBV12-2 combines with J gene TRBJ2-2; TRBD2 is the table's D call and was not checked against the DNA. TRBV12-2 is classified as a pseudogene. The length of the CDR3 is 16 residues. The CDR3 DNA sequence: TGTGCAAGTCGCTTAAAAAGCGGGACGGGCACCGGGGAGCTGTTTTTT. It codes for CASRLKSGTGTGELFF.

CDR3 in amino acids: CASSLGTGTGYTF. The CDR3 DNA sequence: TGTGCCAGCAGTTTGGGGACAGGGACCGGCTACACCTTC. The chain has TRBV27 and TRBJ1-2, with 9 bases identical to TRBD1. Per the germline V gene, CDR1 is MNHEY and CDR2 is SMNVEV (reference sequence). V lost 3 bases to trimming and J lost 8 bases; unmatched junction nucleotides: 4. The CDR3 sequence is 13 residues long.

The V and J genes are TRBV28 and TRBJ1-5; D gene unclear. In germline, CDR1 is MDHEN, CDR2 SYDVKM. The ends were cut back, 7 bases at V and 4 bases at J, with 11 bases in the middle. There are 13 residues in the CDR3. Here the CDR3 DNA reads TGTGCCAGCAACGGGAATTTTAATCAGCCCCAGCATTTT. It yields the protein CASNGNFNQPQHF.

The chain links TRBV9 to TRBJ1-1; 9 nucleotides align to TRBD1. Trimming removed 0 bases from V and 3 bases from J; junction bases left unmatched: 3. The germline CDR1 and CDR2 sequences are SGDLS and YYNGEE. There are 15 residues in the CDR3. CDR3 sequence (DNA): TGTGCCAGCAGCGTAGTCACAGGGGGCTACACTGAAGCTTTCTTT. Translating it yields CASSVVTGGYTEAFF.

The CDR3 region is CASSLSGRYNEQFF. CDR3 bases: TGTGCCAGCAGCTTATCGGGGAGGTACAATGAGCAGTTCTTC. This chain links TRBV11-3 with TRBJ2-1, with D perhaps TRBD2 (6 bases). The ends were cut back, 2 bases at V and 4 bases at J, with 9 bases in the middle. Germline assignment: CDR1 SGHNT and CDR2 YENEEA. This CDR3 is 14 amino acids long.

V is TRBV2 and J is TRBJ2-7, with D uncertain. The CDR3 has 12 residues. V lost 4 bases, J lost 4 bases, and 8 bases lay in between. Germline V gene sequence: CDR1 SNHLY, CDR2 FYNNEI. Written as DNA, the CDR3 is TGTGCCAGCAGTGCGACAAAATACGAGCAGTACTTC. It translates to CASSATKYEQYF.

This sequence joins TRBV7-2 and TRBJ1-3; TRBD1 is a possible D gene (5 bases). Germline V lookup: CDR1 SGHTA, CDR2 FQGNSA. V was pared by 1 base and J by 5 bases, with 12 bases between. The CDR3 totals 15 residues. CDR3 bases: TGTGCCAGCAGCTTAGGGGGGTCAGGGAGAAACACCATATATTTT. Protein product: CASSLGGSGRNTIYF. The entire variable domain, with the rest obtained from reference TRBV7-2 and TRBJ1-3, is as follows: GAGVSQSPSNKVTEKGKDVELRCDPISGHTALYWYRQSLGQGLEFLIYFQGNSAPDKSGLPSDRFSAERTGGSVSTLTIQRTQQEDSAVYLCASSLGGSGRNTIYFGEGSWLTVV.

This clone has just one count. J is TRBJ2-7 and V is TRBV6-1; 7 bases align to TRBD2. Germline CDR1 reads MNHNS; CDR2 reads SASEGT. Germline trimming cut 5 bases from V and 6 bases from J; bases unmatched to any gene: 4. The CDR3 contains 12 residues. CDR3: CASSRDYVEQYF. The DNA for the CDR3 is TGTGCCAGCAGTAGGGACTATGTCGAGCAGTACTTC.

The count of this clone is one. The J gene is TRBJ2-1, the V gene TRBV4-1, with a weak D call TRBD2 (6 bases). This CDR3 contains 14 residues. Germline CDR1 and CDR2: MGHRA and YSYEKL. The germline V and J ends were trimmed by 0 bases and 12 bases, with 15 bases remaining between them. CDR3 amino acids: CASSQDAAGVGQFF. In DNA, the CDR3 is TGCGCCAGCAGCCAAGATGCAGCGGGCGTCGGGCAGTTCTTC.

V gene TRBV27 combines with J gene TRBJ2-1, with 8 bases that match TRBD2. The CDR3 is 17 amino acids. Germline-derived CDR1 and CDR2 are MNHEY and SMNVEV (reference sequence). V lost 3 bases to trimming and J lost 3 bases; unmatched junction nucleotides: 10. The CDR3 DNA is TGTGCCAGCAGTTTCGGCGGTAGCGGGATTGTCTACAATGAGCAGTTCTTC. Amino acid sequence: CASSFGGSGIVYNEQFF.

This clone was observed once. The gene calls are TRBV5-1 and TRBJ1-2; 9 bases are a match to TRBD1. The CDR3 length is 14 residues. Germline trimming cut 3 bases from V and 7 bases from J; bases unmatched to any gene: 7. The V gene's germline CDR1 is SGHRS and CDR2 YFSETQ. Here the CDR3 reads CASSSEGQGIGYTF. Here the CDR3 DNA reads TGCGCCAGCAGCTCCGAAGGACAGGGGATTGGCTACACCTTC.

This chain uses TRBV6-1 with TRBJ1-5, with a tentative D call TRBD1 (6 bases). The CDR3 has 15 residues. Germline lookup yields CDR1 MNHNS and CDR2 SASEGT. V lost 3 bases, J lost 5 bases, and 14 bases lay in between. The DNA of the CDR3 is TGTGCCAGCAGTGACGGCGGGGGCACCTATCAGCCCCAGCATTTT. This translates into CASSDGGGTYQPQHF.

J is TRBJ1-2 and V is TRBV28, with D unclear. The CDR3 has 12 amino acids. Looked up from germline, CDR1 is MDHEN and CDR2 is SYDVKM. Trimming removed 7 bases from V and 0 bases from J, with 6 bases in between. The DNA for the CDR3 is TGTGCCAGCAACGGGCCTAACTATGGCTACACCTTC. As protein: CASNGPNYGYTF.

V usage is TRBV4-1 and J usage is TRBJ2-1; D tentatively reads TRBD1 or TRBD2 (5 bases each). The CDR3 totals 17 residues. Trimming shortened V by 1 base and J by 8 bases, and 21 bases separated the two germline ends. CDR1 and CDR2 (germline): MGHRA, YSYEKL. The CDR3 is CASSQVLGTNYIDEQFF. CDR3 in DNA: TGCGCCAGCAGCCAAGTACTAGGGACCAACTATATCGATGAGCAGTTCTTC.